This T cell receptor (beta chain) stems from a study of blood T cell repertoires in COVID-19. This clone turned up a few times. Assay used: immunoSEQ multiplex PCR; TCRdb lists only in-frame clones, some missing. The data contain 200,000 to 250,000 clones, around 80% of them singletons. This CDR3 region has 13 residues. V trimming: 8 bases; J trimming: 5 bases; junction bases outside the gene matches: 8. Germline V lookup: CDR1 GTSNPN, CDR2 SVGIG (reference sequence). The V call is TRBV30, the J call TRBJ1-5; 8 bases match TRBD1. The TCR was taken from a woman between 25 and 40 years old with COVID-19, enrolled during active disease. Material for sequencing was peripheral blood. CDR3 protein: CAGRTGLDQPQHF. CDR3 nucleotides: TGTGCCGGCAGGACAGGGCTCGATCAGCCCCAGCATTTT.